The clone carrying this T cell receptor beta chain turned up a few times. As yet, its antigen is unknown. The record originates from a study of beta chain features in type 1 diabetes. Study-level information: There were 95 million to 110 million sorted cells examined across all samples.

Study findings and constraints: For patients and controls alike, PCR might favor shorter templates to the same degree. In every one of the four CD4+ subsets, TCRB CDR3s were moderately but significantly shorter in Type 1 diabetes patients.

CDR1 MDHEN and CDR2 SYDVKM come from the germline V gene. The J segment lost 5 bases and the V segment lost 4 bases, leaving 10 bases of the junction unmatched. The CDR3 is 17 residues long. Investigators reverse transcribed all isolated RNA, so they sequenced expressed TCRB transcripts. Sequencing was performed with immunoSEQ multiplex PCR; in TCRdb, only in-frame clones are kept and a portion is missing. The data show a few hundred thousand clones, around 10% seen once. CD45RO/CCR7/CD25/CD127/CD95/CD27 staining was used to isolate CD4+ naive, central memory, regulatory and stem cell-like memory cells by sorting. Sorting produced populations that all topped 95% purity.

The TCR was taken from a man in his thirties or forties with type 1 diabetes. The gene calls are TRBV28 and TRBJ2-2; 10 nucleotides agree with TRBD2. Specimen: central memory CD4+ T cells from blood. The CDR3 loop is CASSSSALAGVTGELFF. DNA of the CDR3: TGTGCCAGCAGTTCCTCCGCGCTAGCGGGAGTTACCGGGGAGCTGTTTTTT.